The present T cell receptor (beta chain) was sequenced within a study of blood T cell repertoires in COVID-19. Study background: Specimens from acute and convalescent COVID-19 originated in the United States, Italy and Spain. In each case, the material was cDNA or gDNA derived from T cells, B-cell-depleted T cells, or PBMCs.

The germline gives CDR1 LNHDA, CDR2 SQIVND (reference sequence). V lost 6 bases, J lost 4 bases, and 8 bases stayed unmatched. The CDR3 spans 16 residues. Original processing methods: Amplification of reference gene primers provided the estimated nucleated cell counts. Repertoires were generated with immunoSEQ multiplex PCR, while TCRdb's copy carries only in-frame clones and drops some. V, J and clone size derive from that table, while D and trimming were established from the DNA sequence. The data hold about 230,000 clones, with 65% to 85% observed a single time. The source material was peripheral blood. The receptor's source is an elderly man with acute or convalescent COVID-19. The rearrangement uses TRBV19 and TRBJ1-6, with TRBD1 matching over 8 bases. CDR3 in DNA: TGTGCCAGTAGGAGGGAGGACAGGGCATATAATTCACCCCTCCACTTT. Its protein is CASRREDRAYNSPLHF. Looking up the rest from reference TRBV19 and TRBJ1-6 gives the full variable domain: DGGITQSPKYLFRKEGQNVTLSCEQNLNHDAMYWYRQDPGQGLRLIYYSQIVNDFQKGDIAEGYSVSREKKESFPLTVTSAQKNPTAFYLCASRREDRAYNSPLHFGNGTRLTVT.